The 7 T cell receptor beta chains listed next were all sequenced from one sample in a study of untreated major depressive disorder. Data came from immunoSEQ multiplex PCR; TCRdb stores just in-frame clones and leaves some out. In the table there are 20,000 to 25,000 clones, 90% to 95% of which are singletons. Sequencing was done on a sample of CD4+ T cells from PBMCs. The receptors derive from a man aged 30 to 39 in good health.

The chain employs TRBV7-9 and TRBJ2-3; D perhaps matches TRBD1 (6 bases). Trimming cost V 6 bases and J 0 bases, with 22 bases left between them. CDR3 size: 18 residues. Germline values: CDR1 SEHNR, CDR2 FQNEAQ (reference sequence). The CDR3 DNA reads TGTGCCAGCAGACCCTTGAGGGGACAACTTTCTAGCACAGATACGCAGTATTTT. Protein product: CASRPLRGQLSSTDTQYF.

The count of this clone is one. J is TRBJ2-7 and V is TRBV5-1, with a weak D call TRBD1 (6 bases). The V and J ends lost 5 bases and 0 bases respectively, with 12 bases between them. This CDR3 has 14 residues. Germline V lookup: CDR1 SGHRS, CDR2 YFSETQ. The CDR3 protein is CASRGEDSSYEQYF. In nucleotides, the CDR3 is TGCGCCAGCAGAGGTGAGGACAGCTCCTACGAGCAGTACTTC.

The chain links TRBV6-6 to TRBJ1-2, with unresolved D. Germline V CDR1 and CDR2: MNHNY, SVGAGI (reference sequence). The CDR3 is made up of 13 amino acids. Deletions cut 2 bases from V and 8 bases from J, with 12 bases between. The CDR3 region has the DNA TGTGCCAGCAGTTACCGGGTGACTCCGGGCTACACCTTC. This encodes CASSYRVTPGYTF.

This CDR3 reads CASSLGGDTEAFF. The CDR3 DNA reads as TGTGCCAGCAGCTTGGGAGGGGACACTGAAGCTTTCTTT. This sequence joins TRBV5-6 and TRBJ1-1; a possible D gene is TRBD1 (5 bases). CDR1 and CDR2 from the germline V gene are SGHDT and YYEEEE. There are 13 residues in the CDR3. The V and J ends lost 0 bases and 3 bases respectively, with 6 bases between them.

The chain has TRBV4-1 and TRBJ1-2; D is unclear. This CDR3 is 14 amino acids long. The germline CDR1 and CDR2 sequences are MGHRA and YSYEKL. V lost 6 bases and J lost 5, with 16 bases in between. The CDR3 sequence: CASRPMRDSYGYTF. The DNA for the CDR3 is TGCGCCAGCAGACCGATGAGGGATAGTTATGGCTACACCTTC.

This rearrangement joins TRBV27 to TRBJ1-2; a weak D match, TRBD1 (5 bases). V lost 5 bases and J lost 3, with 10 bases in between. Germline values: CDR1 MNHEY, CDR2 SMNVEV (reference sequence). The length of the CDR3 is 13 residues. This CDR3 is CASSPGPDYGYTF. The CDR3, as DNA: TGTGCCAGCAGTCCGGGACCCGACTATGGCTACACCTTC.

The rearrangement uses TRBV25-1 and TRBJ2-5; 13 bases agree with TRBD2. Germline-derived CDR1 and CDR2 are MGHDK and SYGVNS. This CDR3 is built from 15 residues. V lost 2 bases to trimming and J lost 5 bases; unmatched junction nucleotides: 2. The DNA of the CDR3 is TGTGCCAGCAGTGAAGGACTAGCGGGAGTTGAGACCCAGTACTTC. Its translation: CASSEGLAGVETQYF. Full variable domain (remainder filled in from reference TRBV25-1 and TRBJ2-5): EADIYQTPRYLVIGTGKKITLECSQTMGHDKMYWYQQDPGMELHLIHYSYGVNSTEKGDLSSESTVSRIRTEHFPLTLESARPSHTSQYLCASSEGLAGVETQYFGPGTRLLVL.